These T cell receptor beta chains were read from a single sample in a study of T cell repertoires in cytomegalovirus infection. Antigen specificity for these receptors is unknown. TCRdb re-analysed the reads in MiXCR, keeping a single row per CDR3 protein. The table shows fewer than 950,000 distinct CDR3 sequences, with about 31% occurring only once. Sequencing used cultured CD8+ T cells from PBMCs, obtained from culture after CMV antigen stimulation. All receptors derive from a human donor in good health (CMV status not recorded). Some clones in this sample may be carry-over from other donors' samples. CDR3s include the opening cysteine and the closing phenylalanine or tryptophan.

j_gene | v_gene | len | CDR3aa
TRBJ2-3 | TRBV27 | 17 | CASSFRGLPVLTDTQYF
TRBJ2-6 | TRBV4-1 | 17 | CASSQDHRLSGANVLTF
TRBJ1-4 | TRBV27 | 11 | CASRIGGKLFF
TRBJ2-3 | TRBV19 | 15 | CASSSPGQGFDTQYF
TRBJ2-1 | TRBV6-6 | 18 | CASSYLRAGAAVYNEQFF
TRBJ2-1 | TRBV12-3/TRBV12-4 | 16 | CASSPPWRESYNEQFF
TRBJ1-1 | TRBV7-2 | 15 | CASSFGSGGDTEAFF
TRBJ2-1 | TRBV25-1 | 16 | CASSGGRTGGGNEQFF
TRBJ1-6 | TRBV27 | 17 | CASSPSGVSRGVSPLHF
TRBJ1-1 | TRBV28 | 16 | CASSLAFLGQNTEAFF
TRBJ2-2 | TRBV9 | 12 | CASEGWTGELFF
TRBJ2-1 | TRBV27 | 15 | CASSFGQGLYNEQFF
TRBJ2-3 | TRBV4-3 | 16 | CASSQDTGTSTDTQYF
TRBJ1-2 | TRBV19 | 14 | CASSIRGDYYGYTF
TRBJ2-3 | TRBV19 | 16 | CASSSGLAGSTDTQYF
TRBJ2-1 | TRBV27 | 11 | CVSGPGQEQFF
TRBJ2-3 | TRBV10-3 | 15 | CAISESNGFTDTQYF
TRBJ1-2 | TRBV12-3/TRBV12-4 | 13 | CASSHTGFYGYTF
TRBJ1-6 | TRBV18 | 16 | CASSPAVGPYNSPLHF
TRBJ1-2 | TRBV4-2 | 15 | CASSHTLDGIDGYTF